These 15 T cell receptor beta chains share one sample of origin, sequenced in a study of response to subunit inactivated influenza vaccine listed by TCRdb under 2018. Library preparation used RT-PCR. The listed sequencing device is Illumina HiSeq 2500. TCRdb reran the public reads through fastp at Q25 and MiXCR, keeping productive beta chains. Each record represents a unique CDR3 protein, reported with the most common genes and DNA among its rows. The sample table records around 790,000 distinct CDR3 sequences; about 20% of these occur just once. The top ten clones comprise roughly a tenth of the sample. The input for sequencing was PBMCs from blood, taken roughly 5 days after vaccination. These receptors were taken from a man aged 50 or older who received an inactivated influenza vaccine. Donor details come from another sample of the same person, matched by shared clones.

The J gene is TRBJ2-3, the V gene TRBV29-1; D may be TRBD1 (5 bases). The V and J ends lost 1 base and 7 bases respectively, with 12 bases between them. Germline loops: CDR1 SQVTM, CDR2 ANQGSEA. The CDR3 extends over 13 amino acids. Here the CDR3 DNA reads TGCAGCGTTGAAGGAAACCAGGGTAATACGCAGTATTTT. Translating it yields CSVEGNQGNTQYF.

At least ten counts were recorded for this clonotype. V usage is TRBV7-2 and J usage is TRBJ2-2; tentative D call: TRBD1 (6 bases). This CDR3 comprises 14 residues. From germline, CDR1 is SGHTA and CDR2 FQGNSA. Trimming pared 4 bases from V and 9 bases from J, leaving 15 bases between. The CDR3 spells CASSSPTGSRELFF. The DNA of the CDR3 is TGTGCCAGCAGCTCACCGACAGGTTCCCGGGAGCTGTTTTTT.

This clonotype was counted a few times. The chain employs TRBV12-3 or TRBV12-4 and TRBJ2-1; D remains unclear. This CDR3 spans 17 amino acids. Trimming pared 3 bases from V and 0 bases from J, leaving 15 bases between. CDR3 nucleotides: TGTGCCAGCAGTTTTGCCCAACTTCGGAGCTCCTACAATGAGCAGTTCTTC. Translation gives CASSFAQLRSSYNEQFF.

The chain carries TRBV12-3 or TRBV12-4 and TRBJ2-1, with D possibly matching TRBD1 (6 bases). The CDR3 contains 14 residues. The V end lost 5 bases, the J end lost 5 bases, and 13 bases lay between the germline ends. The CDR3 region is CASSPWDNHNEQFF. CDR3 nucleotides: TGTGCCAGCAGTCCTTGGGACAACCACAATGAGCAGTTCTTC.

This clonotype was seen a few times. The chain recombines TRBV7-9 with TRBJ2-7, with D hard to call. CDR1 is SEHNR and CDR2 is FQNEAQ in the germline V gene (reference sequence). This CDR3 comprises 15 residues. Trimming removed 4 bases at V and 0 bases at J, with 13 bases between. This CDR3 is CASSWAGSSSYEQYF. The CDR3 DNA reads TGTGCCAGCAGCTGGGCCGGGTCTAGCTCCTACGAGCAGTACTTC.

This clonotype has just a few counts. This chain joins TRBV6-5 and TRBJ1-2; 8 nucleotides agree with TRBD1. Germline-derived CDR1 and CDR2 are MNHEY and SVGAGI. This CDR3 is 15 amino acids long. V shed 0 bases, J shed 5 bases, and the junction held 5 bases outside the gene matches. The DNA for the CDR3 is TGTGCCAGCAGTTACTCCCCCCGGACAGGGTATGGCTACACCTTC. It is translated as CASSYSPRTGYGYTF.

This clonotype was seen a few times. At one end, the junction sequence differs from germline, possibly due to a read error. V gene TRBV24-1 combines with J gene TRBJ2-1; unclear D gene. The CDR3 is made up of 14 amino acids. From germline, CDR1 is KGHDR and CDR2 SFDVKD. The chain's CDR3 is CATSDLHGRLGQRF. CDR3 DNA: TGTGCCACCAGTGATTTGCATGGTAGGCTCGGCCAACGATTC.

This clonotype was observed once. Written as DNA, the CDR3 is TGTGCCAGCTCACCAGGCTCCCTAAAGGAGTTCTTC. Its protein is CASSPGSLKEFF. This sequence joins TRBV18 and TRBJ2-1; D unresolved. The V end lost 2 bases, the J end lost 14 bases, and 13 bases lay between the germline ends. Germline CDR1 KGHSH, CDR2 LQKENI. The CDR3 spans 12 residues.

The gene calls are TRBV20-1 and TRBJ1-3; tentative D call: TRBD1 (5 bases). The CDR3 covers 17 residues. The V gene's germline CDR1 is DFQATT and CDR2 SNEGSKA (reference sequence). V dropped 3 bases and J dropped 2 bases, with 20 bases sitting between them. The CDR3 coding sequence is TGCAGTGCTAGTACGCGTTACAGGAGGGGTACTGGAAACACCATATATTTT. As protein: CSASTRYRRGTGNTIYF.

This clonotype has more than one count but fewer than ten. This chain joins TRBV28 and TRBJ2-3; D not certain. This CDR3 has 10 residues. Germline lookup yields CDR1 MDHEN and CDR2 SYDVKM. V shed 8 bases and J shed 5 bases, with 5 bases lying between them. As DNA, the CDR3 is TGTGCCAGCGGTAAAGATACGCAGTATTTT. Protein sequence: CASGKDTQYF.

This clonotype was observed a handful of times. One junction end does not reproduce the germline sequence, and a read error may be involved. This chain joins TRBV12-3 or TRBV12-4 and TRBJ2-1, with D perhaps TRBD2 (5 bases). This CDR3 has 14 residues. The CDR3 loop is CASSFFSGSNEQVF. DNA for the CDR3: TGTGCCAGCAGTTTTTTTTCGGGATCCAATGAGCAGGTCTTC.

This clonotype was counted between two and nine times. The chain couples TRBV11-2 to TRBJ2-7, with 8 bases that match TRBD2. This CDR3 spans 14 amino acids. The germline V gene encodes CDR1 SGHAT and CDR2 FQNNGV. V was pared by 5 bases and J by 4 bases, with 7 bases of the junction left unmatched. The CDR3 loop is CASSPGGGMYEQYF. The CDR3 region has the DNA TGTGCCAGCAGCCCGGGGGGGGGCATGTACGAGCAGTACTTC.

The rearrangement links TRBV5-5 to TRBJ1-5, with 7 positions matching TRBD1. The germline V gene has CDR1 SGHKS and CDR2 YYEKEE (reference sequence). V was clipped by 1 base and J by 5 bases; unmatched bases: 6. The CDR3 is made up of 15 amino acids. Here the CDR3 DNA reads TGTGCCAGCAGCTTGATGGGCAGGGGGTATCAGCCCCAGCATTTT. It codes for CASSLMGRGYQPQHF.

V is TRBV11-2 and J is TRBJ2-7, with TRBD2 identical over 12 bases. The CDR3 length is 18 residues. V lost 1 base, J lost 2 bases, and 9 bases stayed unmatched. Per germline, CDR1 SGHAT and CDR2 FQNNGV. The CDR3 DNA sequence: TGTGCCAGCAGCTTAGGGTTTCCTAGCGGGAGGGCCCCCTACGAGCAGTACTTC. Encoded protein: CASSLGFPSGRAPYEQYF. The variable domain in full, completed from reference TRBV11-2 and TRBJ2-7, reads EAGVAQSPRYKIIEKRQSVAFWCNPISGHATLYWYQQILGQGPKLLIQFQNNGVVDDSQLPKDRFSAERLKGVDSTLKIQPAKLEDSAVYLCASSLGFPSGRAPYEQYFGPGTRLTVT.

This chain links TRBV20-1 with TRBJ2-3; D gene ambiguous. V dropped 7 bases and J dropped 2 bases, with 10 bases sitting between them. Germline V gives CDR1 DFQATT, CDR2 SNEGSKA (reference sequence). The length of the CDR3 is 12 residues. The CDR3 reads CSVKAHTDTQYF. CDR3 nucleotides: TGCAGTGTTAAGGCCCACACAGATACGCAGTATTTT.